The 21 T cell receptor beta chains below all came from one sample that was sequenced in a study of blood T cells in healthy people across ages. Primed by a sample-barcoded 5' primer and a J-beta primer mix, a second PCR proceeded for about 7 to 11 cycles. One entry per CDR3 protein results from TCRdb running MiXCR on the 5' RACE reads. The repertoire holds around 1.5 million distinct CDR3 sequences, with about 40% as singletons. Sequencing was done on a sample of blood. The receptors derive from a woman aged 18-29 years in good health.

This chain links TRBV10-3 with TRBJ1-1; D ambiguous. The CDR3 has 14 amino acids. Germline-derived CDR1 and CDR2 are ENHRY and SYGVKD. The V and J ends lost 3 bases and 1 base respectively, with 9 bases between them. The CDR3 coding sequence is TGTGCCATCAGTGAAGAGGAGGGGAACACTGAAGCTTTCTTT. It codes for CAISEEEGNTEAFF.

CDR3 residues: CATSDGARSTDTQYF. Here the CDR3 DNA reads TGTGCCACCAGTGATGGTGCCCGGAGCACAGATACGCAGTATTTT. This chain links TRBV24-1 with TRBJ2-3; D not resolved. Per the germline V gene, CDR1 is KGHDR and CDR2 is SFDVKD. The V end lost 3 bases, the J end lost 0 bases, and 9 bases lay between the germline ends. The CDR3 is 15 amino acids.

This clonotype was counted a single time. A much larger clone lies one base from this, so it may be a read error. The chain is built from TRBV4-1 and TRBJ2-5; maybe TRBD1 (6 bases). V gave up 0 bases and J gave up 11 bases, with 19 bases separating them. The CDR3 spans 15 residues. Germline-derived CDR1 and CDR2 are MGHRA and YSYEKL. The CDR3 DNA sequence: TGCGCCAGCAGCCAAGAGATTCAGGGGCGGTATGAGCAGTACTTC. Translated: CASSQEIQGRYEQYF.

The chain joins TRBV12-3 or TRBV12-4 to TRBJ2-5; D gene unclear. V was pared by 3 bases and J by 11 bases, with 16 bases between. The length of the CDR3 is 13 residues. The CDR3 DNA sequence: TGTGCCAGCAGTTTGGCAGCCCGCAATGAGCAGTACTTC. Amino acids: CASSLAARNEQYF.

The rearrangement uses TRBV2 and TRBJ1-2; 10 bases fit TRBD1. There are 15 residues in the CDR3. V was clipped by 3 bases and J by 4 bases; unmatched bases: 5. CDR1 and CDR2 (germline): SNHLY, FYNNEI. The CDR3 nucleotides read TGTGCCAGCAGTGAGGGACAGGGGATATTCTATGGCTACACCTTC. As protein: CASSEGQGIFYGYTF.

This clonotype was detected only a few times. The rearrangement joins TRBV4-2 to TRBJ2-3; D may be TRBD2 (5 bases). CDR1 is LGHNA and CDR2 is YNFKEQ in the germline V gene. This CDR3 is built from 17 residues. V was cut by 0 bases and J by 4 bases, with 17 bases left in between. The CDR3 reads CASSQDVSSFLPDTQYF. In nucleotides, the CDR3 is TGTGCCAGCAGCCAAGACGTCTCTAGCTTCCTCCCAGATACGCAGTATTTT.

V is TRBV7-9 and J is TRBJ2-3; D not resolved. Per germline, CDR1 SEHNR and CDR2 FQNEAQ (reference sequence). Trimming pared 0 bases from V and 6 bases from J, leaving 13 bases between. The CDR3 is made up of 15 amino acids. CDR3 residues: CASSLATTTQDTQYF. CDR3 DNA: TGTGCCAGCAGCTTAGCCACCACCACTCAGGATACGCAGTATTTT.

This rearrangement joins TRBV27 to TRBJ2-5; D gene unclear. Germline values: CDR1 MNHEY, CDR2 SMNVEV (reference sequence). Trimming cost V 6 bases and J 0 bases, with 8 bases left between them. This CDR3 is built from 13 residues. CDR3 sequence: CASSSRYQETQYF. For the CDR3, the DNA is TGTGCCAGCAGCTCTCGGTACCAAGAGACCCAGTACTTC.

Ten or more counts support this clonotype. V is TRBV5-1 and J is TRBJ2-1, with D tentatively TRBD2 (5 bases). The germline V gene encodes CDR1 SGHRS and CDR2 YFSETQ. There are 14 residues in the CDR3. Trimming removed 0 bases at V and 7 bases at J, with 11 bases between. CDR3 residues: CASSLVVRGNEQFF. In DNA, the CDR3 is TGCGCCAGCAGCTTGGTGGTCCGAGGGAATGAGCAGTTCTTC.

The chain has TRBV28 and TRBJ1-3, with D unresolved. V was clipped by 3 bases and J by 0 bases, with 9 bases between them. Germline loops: CDR1 MDHEN, CDR2 SYDVKM. The CDR3 runs to 15 residues. CDR3: CASSLGQHSGNTIYF. The DNA of the CDR3 is TGTGCCAGCAGTTTGGGCCAGCACTCTGGAAACACCATATATTTT.

The sample holds a few counts of this clonotype. The CDR3 loop is CASKSSAYEQYF. The CDR3 DNA reads TGTGCCAGCAAATCTAGCGCCTACGAGCAGTACTTC. V usage is TRBV11-2 and J usage is TRBJ2-7, with D maybe TRBD2 (6 bases). CDR1 is SGHAT, CDR2 FQNNGV, per germline. The CDR3 is 12 residues long. The ends were cut back, 7 bases at V and 2 bases at J, with 9 bases in the middle. Based on the CDR3 plus reference TRBV11-2 and TRBJ2-7, the full variable domain is EAGVAQSPRYKIIEKRQSVAFWCNPISGHATLYWYQQILGQGPKLLIQFQNNGVVDDSQLPKDRFSAERLKGVDSTLKIQPAKLEDSAVYLCASKSSAYEQYFGPGTRLTVT.

This clonotype occurred a few times. The chain recombines TRBV12-5 with TRBJ2-1, with 15 bases identical to TRBD2. Germline-derived CDR1 and CDR2 are LGHNT and FRNRAP. CDR3 length: 16 amino acids. V lost 6 bases and J lost 10; bases outside the gene matches: 10. The CDR3 region is CASGRGLAGGRSEQFF. CDR3 in DNA: TGTGCTAGTGGACGGGGACTAGCGGGGGGACGCTCAGAGCAGTTCTTC.

The chain recombines TRBV10-3 with TRBJ1-1; D is undetermined. Trimming took off 3 bases at V and 7 bases at J, with 6 bases between the two ends. This CDR3 is built from 11 residues. Germline V lookup: CDR1 ENHRY, CDR2 SYGVKD. CDR3 in amino acids: CAISEGNEAFF. Here the CDR3 DNA reads TGTGCCATCAGTGAAGGGAATGAAGCTTTCTTT.

This clonotype was recorded a few times. The chain links TRBV7-2 to TRBJ2-7, with D maybe TRBD1 (6 bases). V shed 5 bases and J shed 2 bases, with 16 bases lying between them. CDR3 length equals 15 residues. Germline lookup yields CDR1 SGHTA and CDR2 FQGNSA. The CDR3 bases are TGTGCCAGCAGCCTCAGGGGAGAGAGGCCCTACGAGCAGTACTTC. This codes for CASSLRGERPYEQYF.

This clonotype has a handful of counts. This chain connects TRBV20-1 to TRBJ2-7; D remains ambiguous. Germline loops: CDR1 DFQATT, CDR2 SNEGSKA (reference sequence). The CDR3 spans 13 residues. V lost 3 bases to trimming and J lost 0 bases, with 9 bases between them. The CDR3 nucleotides are TGCAGTGCTAGTTCCCACAACTCCTACGAGCAGTACTTC. Its protein product is CSASSHNSYEQYF.

V is TRBV29-1 and J is TRBJ1-1, with 7 positions matching TRBD1. The germline gives CDR1 SQVTM, CDR2 ANQGSEA. Losses at the gene ends were 7 bases for V and 1 base for J; bases not matched to a gene: 6. The CDR3 sequence is 13 residues long. The CDR3 region has the DNA TGCAGCGGCACGACAGGGACGAACACTGAAGCTTTCTTT. As protein: CSGTTGTNTEAFF.

The chain uses TRBV7-8 and TRBJ2-1; no definite D call. The CDR3 covers 14 residues. V shed 1 base and J shed 6 bases, with 10 bases lying between them. Germline values: CDR1 SGHVS, CDR2 FQNEAQ. The CDR3, as DNA: TGTGCCAGCAGCTTAGTCGGGTGGGTCAATGAGCAGTTCTTC. Translated, it gives CASSLVGWVNEQFF.

This chain links TRBV24-1 with TRBJ2-1; 14 nucleotides line up with TRBD2. Germline values: CDR1 KGHDR, CDR2 SFDVKD. The length of the CDR3 is 17 residues. Trimming removed 7 bases from V and 5 bases from J; junction bases left unmatched: 9. The CDR3 DNA sequence: TGTGCCACCAGCGGGACTAGCGGGAGTAGTTCTCACAATGAGCAGTTCTTC. Its translation: CATSGTSGSSSHNEQFF.

This clonotype was counted at least ten times. The chain recombines TRBV28 with TRBJ2-1; 10 bases line up with TRBD2. Germline assignment: CDR1 MDHEN and CDR2 SYDVKM. The V and J ends lost 7 bases and 4 bases, in that order; junction bases with no gene match: 4. There are 14 residues in the CDR3. The CDR3 DNA sequence: TGTGCCAGCAAAGCGGGGGGGCCTTACAATGAGCAGTTCTTC. This translates into CASKAGGPYNEQFF. Full variable domain (missing parts from reference TRBV28 and TRBJ2-1): DVKVTQSSRYLVKRTGEKVFLECVQDMDHENMFWYRQDPGLGLRLIYFSYDVKMKEKGDIPEGYSVSREKKERFSLILESASTNQTSMYLCASKAGGPYNEQFFGPGTRLTVL.

This clonotype came up many times. This chain uses TRBV10-3 with TRBJ2-3, with a weak D call TRBD2 (6 bases). This CDR3 contains 12 residues. Between the trimmed V and J ends, which lost 8 bases and 4 bases, there was a span of 10 bases. In germline, CDR1 is ENHRY, CDR2 SYGVKD. The CDR3 DNA is TGTGCCATCCGGGGCGGGGCAGATACGCAGTATTTT. It codes for CAIRGGADTQYF.

V usage is TRBV30 and J usage is TRBJ1-2; D ambiguous. V was clipped by 0 bases and J by 7 bases, with 18 bases between them. The V gene's germline CDR1 is GTSNPN and CDR2 SVGIG (reference sequence). The CDR3 consists of 15 residues. In DNA form, the CDR3 reads TGTGCCTGGAGTGTACGTGGCAGAACGGGAGGTGGCTACACCTTC. Translating gives CAWSVRGRTGGGYTF.